The 27 T cell receptor beta chains below all came from one sample that was sequenced in a study of shared clonotypes between healthy human individuals. Clones were sequenced by immunoSEQ multiplex PCR, and TCRdb holds only the in-frame ones, with some missing. The top ten hold 1% to 1.3% of the sample, which has about 2 million clones, about 95% seen once. CD8 cells regarded as naive lacked CD45RO, were positively chosen for CCR7, and omitted terminally differentiated effector memory CD45RA+ cells. The sequenced material came from naive CD8+ T cells sorted from blood. The source is a man younger than 35 in good health.

This chain links TRBV19 with TRBJ1-2, with D perhaps matching TRBD1 (6 bases). CDR1 and CDR2 from the germline V gene are LNHDA and SQIVND (reference sequence). The CDR3 is 15 residues long. V lost 4 bases, J lost 3 bases, and 15 bases lay in between. This CDR3 reads CASSTDATGYYGYTF. DNA for the CDR3: TGTGCCAGTAGTACGGATGCGACAGGATACTATGGCTACACCTTC.

This clone is a singleton in its sample. The chain is built from TRBV6-6 and TRBJ2-3; tentative D call: TRBD1 (5 bases). CDR1 is MNHNY and CDR2 is SVGAGI in the germline V gene (reference sequence). V dropped 0 bases and J dropped 3 bases, with 10 bases sitting between them. The CDR3 is 15 amino acids. Here the CDR3 reads CASSYSRVRTDTQYF. The CDR3 region has the DNA TGTGCCAGCAGTTACTCCAGGGTGAGGACAGATACGCAGTATTTT.

J is TRBJ1-2 and V is TRBV27; 7 bases map to TRBD1. CDR3 length: 15 amino acids. The V and J ends lost 5 bases and 7 bases, in that order; junction bases with no gene match: 13. Germline CDR1 reads MNHEY; CDR2 reads SMNVEV (reference sequence). The CDR3 protein is CASSPTWEGALGYTF. CDR3 coding DNA: TGTGCCAGCAGTCCGACCTGGGAGGGGGCGCTTGGCTACACCTTC.

The chain is built from TRBV27 and TRBJ2-6; TRBD1 agrees at 10 bases. The J segment lost 3 bases and the V segment lost 7 bases, leaving 9 bases of the junction unmatched. This CDR3 spans 17 amino acids. Germline V CDR1 and CDR2: MNHEY, SMNVEV (reference sequence). CDR3 sequence (DNA): TGTGCCAGCACCACTAGGGACAGGGGACTTGGGGCCAACGTCCTGACTTTC. Its protein product is CASTTRDRGLGANVLTF.

This clone is a singleton in its sample. The chain combines TRBV6-5 with TRBJ1-2; a possible D gene is TRBD1 (6 bases). V lost 0 bases, J lost 4 bases, and 9 bases lay in between. The CDR3 runs 14 residues. Germline CDR1 is MNHEY and CDR2 is SVGAGI. In nucleotides, the CDR3 is TGTGCCAGCAGTTACTCACGGGGGCTCTATGGCTACACCTTC. This gives the protein CASSYSRGLYGYTF.

This clone was seen many times. CDR3 loop: CASRGGFSGAFF. The CDR3 DNA follows: TGTGCCAGTCGGGGGGGATTTAGCGGAGCTTTCTTT. The V gene is TRBV25-1, the J gene TRBJ1-1, with D maybe TRBD1 (5 bases). The V and J ends lost 9 bases and 10 bases respectively, with 18 bases between them. The CDR3 has 12 residues. CDR1 MGHDK and CDR2 SYGVNS come from the germline V gene.

The chain employs TRBV5-1 and TRBJ1-4; no reliable D call. Germline V gene lookup returns CDR1 SGHRS and CDR2 YFSETQ. V shed 7 bases and J shed 7 bases, with 11 bases lying between them. This CDR3 spans 12 amino acids. CDR3 protein: CASSHRGEKLFF. For the CDR3, the DNA is TGCGCCAGCTCCCATCGGGGTGAAAAACTGTTTTTT.

The J gene is TRBJ1-1, the V gene TRBV27; D is unresolved. Looked up from germline, CDR1 is MNHEY and CDR2 is SMNVEV (reference sequence). The V gene lost 6 bases and the J gene lost 1 base, with 9 bases spanning the gap. The length of the CDR3 is 13 residues. The CDR3 loop is CASRDGPNTEAFF. The CDR3 coding sequence is TGTGCCAGCAGGGACGGACCGAACACTGAAGCTTTCTTT.

CDR3 nucleotide sequence: TGTGCCAGCAGTTTACGGTCTGACTCCTACGAGCAGTACTTC. Translating it yields CASSLRSDSYEQYF. The genes are TRBV27 and TRBJ2-7; D not resolved. V was pared by 2 bases and J by 0 bases, with 8 bases between. The CDR3 length is 14 residues. The germline V gene encodes CDR1 MNHEY and CDR2 SMNVEV (reference sequence).

A word on this clone: This specimen includes other DNA sequences encoding the same CDR3. The CDR3: CASSYGLAETYEQYF. The DNA for the CDR3 is TGTGCCAGCAGTTACGGACTAGCGGAGACCTACGAGCAGTACTTC. The chain joins TRBV6-5 to TRBJ2-7; TRBD2 matches at 10 bases. J was trimmed by 2 bases and V by 2 bases; bases with no gene match: 3. CDR3 length: 15 amino acids. Germline CDR1 is MNHEY and CDR2 is SVGAGI.

The chain carries TRBV11-2 and TRBJ1-1, with D unclear. CDR1 is SGHAT, CDR2 FQNNGV, per germline. Trimming took off 1 base at V and 4 bases at J, with 13 bases between the two ends. This CDR3 has 15 amino acids. CDR3 nucleotide sequence: TGTGCCAGCAGCTTAGTTGGGGAATCGGGCACTGAAGCTTTCTTT. Translation: CASSLVGESGTEAFF.

The gene calls are TRBV4-3 and TRBJ2-5, with D tentatively TRBD2 (6 bases). CDR3 size: 17 residues. The V gene's germline CDR1 is LGHNA and CDR2 YSLEER. Between the trimmed V and J ends, which lost 0 bases and 4 bases, there was a span of 18 bases. CDR3 region: CASSQEFLGRRGETQYF. As DNA, the CDR3 is TGCGCCAGCAGCCAAGAATTTCTCGGGAGACGTGGAGAGACCCAGTACTTC.

This clone was observed a handful of times. The chain is built from TRBV6-6 and TRBJ2-1, with 12 positions matching TRBD2. Germline V gives CDR1 MNHNY, CDR2 SVGAGI (reference sequence). The J segment lost 6 bases and the V segment lost 6 bases, leaving 6 bases of the junction unmatched. The CDR3 sequence is 15 residues long. CDR3: CASSSTSGGINEQFF. The CDR3 bases are TGTGCCAGCAGCTCTACTAGCGGGGGGATCAATGAGCAGTTCTTC.

V usage is TRBV6-1 and J usage is TRBJ1-1, with TRBD1 matching over 8 bases. Trimming took 3 bases from V and 2 from J; bases not matched to a gene: 8. There are 16 residues in the CDR3. The germline gives CDR1 MNHNS, CDR2 SASEGT. The CDR3 nucleotides read TGTGCCAGCAGTGAGTCTAGGGCAGGGGGCAACACTGAAGCTTTCTTT. As protein: CASSESRAGGNTEAFF.

The rearrangement links TRBV7-9 to TRBJ1-1; a weak D match, TRBD1 (6 bases). CDR1 is SEHNR and CDR2 is FQNEAQ in the germline V gene (reference sequence). The CDR3 totals 14 residues. Trimming stripped 5 bases from V and 1 base from J, with 11 bases between. CDR3 residues: CASSQQGQNTEAFF. The CDR3 DNA is TGTGCCAGCAGCCAACAGGGACAGAACACTGAAGCTTTCTTT.

This chain connects TRBV7-9 to TRBJ2-4, with TRBD1 identical over 8 bases. Germline V gene sequence: CDR1 SEHNR, CDR2 FQNEAQ (reference sequence). The CDR3 length is 15 residues. V lost 5 bases and J lost 5; bases outside the gene matches: 8. The CDR3 reads CASSPWGTGENIQYF. Written as DNA, the CDR3 is TGTGCCAGCAGCCCCTGGGGGACAGGAGAAAACATTCAGTACTTC.

V usage is TRBV5-1 and J usage is TRBJ2-5; tentatively, D is TRBD2 (6 bases). The V gene's germline CDR1 is SGHRS and CDR2 YFSETQ. V shed 4 bases and J shed 4 bases, with 20 bases lying between them. This CDR3 has 16 amino acids. In nucleotides, the CDR3 is TGCGCCAGCAGCCATGATTGGGAAGAGGGAGGAGAGACCCAGTACTTC. Its translation is CASSHDWEEGGETQYF. Looking up the rest from reference TRBV5-1 and TRBJ2-5 gives the full variable domain: KAGVTQTPRYLIKTRGQQVTLSCSPISGHRSVSWYQQTPGQGLQFLFEYFSETQRNKGNFPGRFSGRQFSNSRSEMNVSTLELGDSALYLCASSHDWEEGGETQYFGPGTRLLVL.

This chain connects TRBV12-2 to TRBJ2-5; TRBD2, the table's D call, was not compared with the DNA. TRBV12-2 is recorded as a pseudogene. The CDR3 loop spans 19 amino acids. The CDR3 coding sequence is TGTGCAAGTCGCTTAGCGCGGGGGACTAGCGGGAGGGCCGGAGAGACCCAGTACTTC. Translated, it gives CASRLARGTSGRAGETQYF.

The chain joins TRBV5-1 to TRBJ1-4; D is uncertain. Germline-derived CDR1 and CDR2 are SGHRS and YFSETQ. This CDR3 contains 16 residues. The ends were cut back, 0 bases at V and 0 bases at J, with 9 bases in the middle. CDR3 DNA: TGCGCCAGCAGCTTGGACAGACTCGCAACTAATGAAAAACTGTTTTTT. This gives the protein CASSLDRLATNEKLFF.

V usage is TRBV27 and J usage is TRBJ2-3; D ambiguous. This CDR3 has 13 residues. CDR1 is MNHEY, CDR2 SMNVEV, per germline (reference sequence). The V gene lost 3 bases and the J gene lost 4 bases, with 8 bases spanning the gap. DNA for the CDR3: TGTGCCAGCAGTTTGAGCACCTCAGATACGCAGTATTTT. Protein: CASSLSTSDTQYF.

The V call is TRBV11-2, the J call TRBJ2-2; 8 bases fit TRBD2. The CDR3 has 17 residues. With 0 bases clipped from V and 0 bases from J, the junction kept 3 bases outside the gene matches. Germline values: CDR1 SGHAT, CDR2 FQNNGV. The CDR3 coding sequence is TGTGCCAGCAGCTTAGAGGCGGGGGGTTCGAACACCGGGGAGCTGTTTTTT. As protein: CASSLEAGGSNTGELFF.

The chain couples TRBV4-1 to TRBJ2-3; 11 bases are shared with TRBD2. Germline V lookup: CDR1 MGHRA, CDR2 YSYEKL. The CDR3 runs to 16 residues. The trim removed 2 bases at V and 6 bases at J, leaving 7 bases unmatched. CDR3 sequence (DNA): TGCGCCAGCAGCCAACTAGCGGGAGGTTCTTCGGATACGCAGTATTTT. Its protein product is CASSQLAGGSSDTQYF.

As regards this clone: Other DNA sequences in this specimen translate into the identical CDR3. The rearrangement joins TRBV30 to TRBJ2-3; 8 bases align to TRBD2. Trimming removed 0 bases from V and 0 bases from J; junction bases left unmatched: 2. The CDR3 consists of 15 residues. Germline V gene data show CDR1 as GTSNPN and CDR2 as SVGIG (reference sequence). The chain's CDR3 is CAWSVLAVSTDTQYF. DNA for the CDR3: TGTGCCTGGAGTGTACTAGCGGTTAGCACAGATACGCAGTATTTT.

The gene calls are TRBV10-2 and TRBJ1-2, with D unresolved. The germline gives CDR1 WSHSY, CDR2 SAAADI. V gave up 1 base and J gave up 6 bases, with 9 bases separating them. This CDR3 region has 13 residues. The CDR3 protein is CASSEFQVHGYTF. Written as DNA, the CDR3 is TGCGCCAGCAGTGAGTTTCAGGTGCATGGCTACACCTTC.

This chain connects TRBV5-6 to TRBJ2-7; D gene unclear. This CDR3 is built from 13 residues. Germline lookup yields CDR1 SGHDT and CDR2 YYEEEE. V shed 4 bases and J shed 9 bases, with 17 bases lying between them. The CDR3 region is CASSPKLVLGQYF. CDR3 DNA sequence: TGTGCCAGCAGCCCGAAACTGGTCCTGGGGCAGTACTTC.

The V call is TRBV18, the J call TRBJ1-4; D is uncertain. Trimming stripped 5 bases from V and 4 bases from J, with 11 bases between. Germline lookup yields CDR1 KGHSH and CDR2 LQKENI. This CDR3 has 14 amino acids. The CDR3 sequence: CASSKTDLNEKLFF. For the CDR3, the DNA is TGTGCCAGCTCAAAGACGGATCTTAATGAAAAACTGTTTTTT.

This clone was detected once. The chain employs TRBV13 and TRBJ2-3; 12 positions match TRBD2. The CDR3 sequence is 16 residues long. Trimming took 5 bases from V and 5 from J; bases not matched to a gene: 8. Germline V gene data show CDR1 as PRHDT and CDR2 as FYEKMQ (reference sequence). The CDR3 spells CASSEASGGAVDTQYF. In DNA, the CDR3 is TGTGCCAGCAGCGAGGCTAGCGGGGGGGCTGTAGATACGCAGTATTTT. The full variable domain, in which reference TRBV13 and TRBJ2-3 provide the parts outside the CDR3, is AAGVIQSPRHLIKEKRETATLKCYPIPRHDTVYWYQQGPGQDPQFLISFYEKMQSDKGSIPDRFSAQQFSDYHSELNMSSLELGDSALYFCASSEASGGAVDTQYFGPGTRLTVL.